This TCR beta chain was documented in a study of metastatic and nonmetastatic thyroid tumors. Every patient was untreated before thyroid surgery. This clone has more than one count but fewer than ten. Trimming stripped 3 bases from V and 2 bases from J, with 15 bases between. Germline V gives CDR1 WNHNN, CDR2 SYGVQD (reference sequence). CDR3 length: 16 amino acids. TCRdb used MiXCR to call clones anew from the PCR reads. The sample holds about 6,400 clones, roughly a third seen once. V usage is TRBV10-1 and J usage is TRBJ2-3; D possibly corresponds to TRBD1 (5 bases). The receptor was derived from a female donor with papillary thyroid cancer or a benign thyroid nodule (not recorded which). Some clones in this sample may be carry-over from other donors' samples. Sample: tumor tissue. CDR3: CASSDLGASDTDTQYF. For the CDR3, the DNA is TGCGCCAGCAGTGATTTAGGGGCCAGCGACACAGATACGCAGTATTTT.